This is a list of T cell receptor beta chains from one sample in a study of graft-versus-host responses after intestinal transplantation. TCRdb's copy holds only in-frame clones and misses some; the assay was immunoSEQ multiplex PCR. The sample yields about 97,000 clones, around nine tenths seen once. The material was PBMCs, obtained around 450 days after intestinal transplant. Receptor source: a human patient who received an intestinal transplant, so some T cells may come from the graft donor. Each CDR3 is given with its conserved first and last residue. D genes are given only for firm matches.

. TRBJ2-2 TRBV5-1 CASSYEQVLWAGELFF TGCGCCAGCAGCTATGAACAGGTTCTCTGGGCCGGGGAGCTGTTTTTT
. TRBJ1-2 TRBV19 CASSMAHQGYYGYTF TGTGCCAGTAGTATGGCCCACCAGGGGTACTATGGCTACACCTTC
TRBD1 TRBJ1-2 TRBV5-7 CASPGQAYGYTF TGTGCCAGCCCAGGACAGGCCTATGGCTACACCTTC
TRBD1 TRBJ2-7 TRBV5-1 CASSLRQGAREQYF TGCGCCAGCAGCTTACGACAGGGGGCGCGTGAGCAGTACTTC
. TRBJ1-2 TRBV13 CASSLGGYGYTF TGTGCCAGCAGCTTAGGGGGGTACGGCTACACCTTC
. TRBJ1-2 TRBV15 CATSRGRGPMNGYTF TGTGCCACCAGCAGAGGCAGGGGCCCGATGAATGGCTACACCTTC
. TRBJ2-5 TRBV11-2 CASSLDPGETQYF TGTGCCAGCAGCTTAGATCCGGGGGAGACCCAGTACTTC
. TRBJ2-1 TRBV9 CASSLAGLGNEQFF TGTGCCAGCAGCCTGGCGGGGTTGGGGAATGAGCAGTTCTTC
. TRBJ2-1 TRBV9 CASSSSGNVYNEQFF TGTGCCAGCAGCTCCAGTGGTAACGTCTACAATGAGCAGTTCTTC
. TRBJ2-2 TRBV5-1 CASTGENTGELFF TGCGCCAGCACGGGCGAGAACACCGGGGAGCTGTTTTTT
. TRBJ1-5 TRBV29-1 CSVKGNSNQPQHF TGCAGCGTTAAAGGAAATAGCAATCAGCCCCAGCATTTT
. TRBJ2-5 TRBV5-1 CASSLGGAEETQYF TGCGCCAGCAGCTTGGGGGGGGCCGAGGAGACCCAGTACTTC
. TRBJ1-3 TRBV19 CASRPRGAGNTIYF TGTGCCAGTAGGCCGAGGGGGGCTGGAAACACCATATATTTT
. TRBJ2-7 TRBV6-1 CASSVYEQYF TGTGCCAGCAGTGTTTACGAGCAGTACTTC
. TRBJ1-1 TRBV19 CASSIDPFRDKLWAFF TGTGCCAGTAGTATAGACCCATTTCGGGACAAGCTGTGGGCTTTCTTT
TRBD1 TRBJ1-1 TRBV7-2 CASSSQTGGTEAFF TGTGCCAGCAGCTCCCAGACAGGGGGCACTGAAGCTTTCTTT
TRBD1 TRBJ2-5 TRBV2 CASSEARQGKETQYF TGTGCCAGCAGTGAAGCGCGACAGGGAAAAGAGACCCAGTACTTC
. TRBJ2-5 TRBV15 CATSRDLGETQYF TGTGCCACCAGCAGAGATCTCGGGGAGACCCAGTACTTC
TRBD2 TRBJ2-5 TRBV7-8 CASSKRLAGEETQYF TGTGCCAGCAGCAAGCGGTTAGCGGGGGAAGAGACCCAGTACTTC
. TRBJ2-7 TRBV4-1 CASSQGGASEQYF TGCGCCAGCAGCCAAGGAGGCGCGTCGGAGCAGTACTTC
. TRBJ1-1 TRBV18 CASSPYTRTGGNTEAFF TGTGCCAGCTCACCCTACACCCGGACGGGTGGGAACACTGAAGCTTTCTTT
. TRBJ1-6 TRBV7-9 CASSLFPVGVSPLHF TGTGCCAGCAGCTTATTCCCGGTGGGGGTTTCACCCCTCCACTTT
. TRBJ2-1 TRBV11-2 CASSLLGSNYNEQFF TGTGCCAGCAGCTTATTAGGGTCGAACTACAATGAGCAGTTCTTC
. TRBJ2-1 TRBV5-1 CASSLGLNSYNEQFF TGCGCCAGCAGCTTGGGACTCAACTCCTACAATGAGCAGTTCTTC
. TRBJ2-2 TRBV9 CASSVETGGGELFF TGTGCCAGCAGCGTAGAGACAGGAGGAGGGGAGCTGTTTTTT
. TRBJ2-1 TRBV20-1 CSARGGSEQFF TGCAGTGCTAGAGGAGGGTCTGAGCAGTTCTTC
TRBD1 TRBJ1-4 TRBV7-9 CASSLLRQGGDEKLFF TGTGCCAGCAGCTTACTCCGACAGGGCGGGGATGAAAAACTGTTTTTT
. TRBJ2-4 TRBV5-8 CASSFGGAKNIQYF TGTGCCAGCAGCTTTGGGGGGGCCAAAAACATTCAGTACTTC